This T cell receptor beta chain was sequenced for a study of shared clonotypes between healthy human individuals. Nashville, Tennessee was home to all donors, each a Caucasian adult. Germline CDR1 and CDR2: MNHEY and SMNVEV (reference sequence). The CDR3 runs to 13 residues. Trimming removed 3 bases from V and 6 bases from J, with 12 bases in between. Unsorted PBMC DNA underwent sequencing on ten immunoSEQ deep assay plates. The table came from immunoSEQ multiplex PCR; TCRdb's copy has only in-frame clones and leaves some out. The repertoire includes 75,000 to 100,000 clones, roughly 45% of them detected once, and around 16% sits in the top ten.

The chain is built from TRBV27 and TRBJ2-7; D tentatively reads TRBD1 or TRBD2 (6 bases each). The sample comprised PBMCs. The origin of this receptor is a woman aged 40 to 55 in good health. Some clones in this sample may be carry-over from other donors' samples. The CDR3: CASSLLGGSEQYF. CDR3 DNA: TGTGCCAGCAGTTTGCTCGGGGGCAGCGAGCAGTACTTC.